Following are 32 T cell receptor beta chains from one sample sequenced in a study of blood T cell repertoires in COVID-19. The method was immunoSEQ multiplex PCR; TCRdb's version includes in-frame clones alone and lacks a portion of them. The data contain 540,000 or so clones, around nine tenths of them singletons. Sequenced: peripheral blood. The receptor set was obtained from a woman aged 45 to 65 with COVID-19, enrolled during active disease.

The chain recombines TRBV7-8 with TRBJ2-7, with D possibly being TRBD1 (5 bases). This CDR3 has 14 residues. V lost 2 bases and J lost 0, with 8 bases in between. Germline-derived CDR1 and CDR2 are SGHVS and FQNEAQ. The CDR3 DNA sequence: TGTGCCAGCAGCTTACGGACACCCTCCTACGAGCAGTACTTC. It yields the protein CASSLRTPSYEQYF.

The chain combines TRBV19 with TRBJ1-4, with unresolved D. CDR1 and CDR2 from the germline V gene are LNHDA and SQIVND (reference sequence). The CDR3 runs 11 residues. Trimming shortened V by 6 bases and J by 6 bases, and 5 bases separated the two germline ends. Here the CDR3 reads CASSRDEKLFF. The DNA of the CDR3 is TGTGCCAGTAGCCGAGATGAAAAACTGTTTTTT.

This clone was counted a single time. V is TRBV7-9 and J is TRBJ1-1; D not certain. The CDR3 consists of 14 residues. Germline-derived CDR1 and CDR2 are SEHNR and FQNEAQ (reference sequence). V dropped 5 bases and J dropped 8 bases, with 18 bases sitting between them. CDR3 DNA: TGTGCCAGCAGCCTACTCACTCCAACAGTGGAAGCTTTCTTT. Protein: CASSLLTPTVEAFF.

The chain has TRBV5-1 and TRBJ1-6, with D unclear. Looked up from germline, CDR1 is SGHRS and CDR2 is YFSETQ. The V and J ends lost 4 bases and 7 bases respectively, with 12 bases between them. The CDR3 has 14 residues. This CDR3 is CASSLTSENSPLHF. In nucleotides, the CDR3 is TGCGCCAGCAGCCTCACTTCGGAGAATTCACCCCTCCACTTT.

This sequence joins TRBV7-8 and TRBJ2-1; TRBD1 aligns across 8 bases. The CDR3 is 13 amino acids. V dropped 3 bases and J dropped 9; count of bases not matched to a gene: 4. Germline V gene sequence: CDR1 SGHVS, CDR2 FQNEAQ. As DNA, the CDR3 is TGTGCCAGCAGCTTTTCAGGGGGCGGTGAGCAGTTCTTC. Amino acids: CASSFSGGGEQFF.

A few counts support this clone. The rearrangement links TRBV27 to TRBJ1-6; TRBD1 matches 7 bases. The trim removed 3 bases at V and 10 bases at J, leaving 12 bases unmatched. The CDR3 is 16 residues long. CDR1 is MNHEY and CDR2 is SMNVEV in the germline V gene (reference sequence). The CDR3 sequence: CASSFGPPGGRSPLHF. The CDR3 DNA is TGTGCCAGCAGTTTTGGGCCTCCAGGGGGGAGGTCACCCCTCCACTTT.

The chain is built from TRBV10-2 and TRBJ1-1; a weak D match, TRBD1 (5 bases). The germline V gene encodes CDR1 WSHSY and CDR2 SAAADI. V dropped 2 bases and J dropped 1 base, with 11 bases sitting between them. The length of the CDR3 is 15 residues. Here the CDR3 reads CASSEPAGRNTEAFF. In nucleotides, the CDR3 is TGCGCCAGCAGTGAGCCGGCAGGGCGGAACACTGAAGCTTTCTTT.

CDR3 coding DNA: TGCGCCAGCAGTCAAGGCGGCGGGGATAGGAACACCGGGGAGCTGTTTTTT. It codes for CASSQGGGDRNTGELFF. The gene calls are TRBV23-1 and TRBJ2-2, with D possibly matching TRBD2 (6 bases). TRBV23-1 is an ORF for which the function is uncertain. This CDR3 comprises 17 residues. The ends were cut back, 2 bases at V and 1 base at J, with 14 bases in the middle.

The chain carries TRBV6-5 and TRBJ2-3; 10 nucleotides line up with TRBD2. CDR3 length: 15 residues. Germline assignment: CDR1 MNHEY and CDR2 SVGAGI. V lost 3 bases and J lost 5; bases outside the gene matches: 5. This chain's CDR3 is CASSYELAGLDTQYF. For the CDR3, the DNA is TGTGCCAGCAGTTATGAACTAGCGGGGCTAGATACGCAGTATTTT.

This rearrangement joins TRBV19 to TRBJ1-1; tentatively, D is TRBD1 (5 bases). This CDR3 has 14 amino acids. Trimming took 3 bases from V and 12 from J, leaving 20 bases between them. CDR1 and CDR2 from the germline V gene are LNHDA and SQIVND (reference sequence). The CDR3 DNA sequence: TGTGCCAGTAGTATGACGGACACCCCCCGATGGACTTTCTTT. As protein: CASSMTDTPRWTFF.

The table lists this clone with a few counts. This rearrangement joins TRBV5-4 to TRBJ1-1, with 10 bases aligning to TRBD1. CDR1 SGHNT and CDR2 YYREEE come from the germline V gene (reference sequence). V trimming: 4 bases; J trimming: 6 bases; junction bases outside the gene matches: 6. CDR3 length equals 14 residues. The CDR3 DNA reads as TGTGCCAGCAGCCCGAGGACAGGGGGGCCTGAAGCTTTCTTT. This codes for CASSPRTGGPEAFF.

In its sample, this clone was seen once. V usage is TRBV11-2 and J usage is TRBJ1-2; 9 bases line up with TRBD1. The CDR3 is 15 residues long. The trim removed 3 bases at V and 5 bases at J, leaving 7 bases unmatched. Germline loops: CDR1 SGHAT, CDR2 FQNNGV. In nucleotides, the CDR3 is TGTGCCAGCAGCTTCACAGGGGGCGGAAGGTATGGCTACACCTTC. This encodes CASSFTGGGRYGYTF. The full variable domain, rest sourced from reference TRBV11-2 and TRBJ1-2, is EAGVAQSPRYKIIEKRQSVAFWCNPISGHATLYWYQQILGQGPKLLIQFQNNGVVDDSQLPKDRFSAERLKGVDSTLKIQPAKLEDSAVYLCASSFTGGGRYGYTFGSGTRLTVV.

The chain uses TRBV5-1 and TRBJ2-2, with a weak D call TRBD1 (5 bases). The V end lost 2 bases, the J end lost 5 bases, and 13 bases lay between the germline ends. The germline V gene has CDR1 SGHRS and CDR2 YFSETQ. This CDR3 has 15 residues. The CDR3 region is CASSFLQEGTGELFF. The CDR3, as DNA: TGCGCCAGCAGCTTCCTACAGGAAGGGACCGGGGAGCTGTTTTTT.

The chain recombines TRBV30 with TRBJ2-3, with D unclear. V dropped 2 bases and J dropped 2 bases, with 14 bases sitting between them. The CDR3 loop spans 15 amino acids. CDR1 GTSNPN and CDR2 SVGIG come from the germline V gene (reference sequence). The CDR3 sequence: CAWSFRRNPTDTQYF. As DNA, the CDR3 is TGTGCCTGGAGTTTCCGGCGGAATCCCACAGATACGCAGTATTTT.

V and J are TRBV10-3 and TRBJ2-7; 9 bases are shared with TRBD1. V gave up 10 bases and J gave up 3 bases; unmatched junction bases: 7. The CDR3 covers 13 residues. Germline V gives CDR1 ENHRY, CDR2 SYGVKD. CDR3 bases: TGTGCCACCATGGACAGGGGAATCTACGAGCAGTACTTC. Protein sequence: CATMDRGIYEQYF.

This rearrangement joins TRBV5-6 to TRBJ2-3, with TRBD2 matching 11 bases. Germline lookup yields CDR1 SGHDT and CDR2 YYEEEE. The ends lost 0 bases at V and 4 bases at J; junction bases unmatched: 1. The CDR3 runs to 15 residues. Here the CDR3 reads CASSLVGLAADTQYF. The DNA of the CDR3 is TGTGCCAGCAGCTTGGTGGGACTAGCGGCAGATACGCAGTATTTT.

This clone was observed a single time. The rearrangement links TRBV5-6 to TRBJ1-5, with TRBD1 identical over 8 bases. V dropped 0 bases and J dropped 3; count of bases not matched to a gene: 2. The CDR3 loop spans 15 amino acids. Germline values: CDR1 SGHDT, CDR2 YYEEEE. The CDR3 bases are TGTGCCAGCAGCTTGGCGGACAGGGTCAATCAGCCCCAGCATTTT. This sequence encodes CASSLADRVNQPQHF.

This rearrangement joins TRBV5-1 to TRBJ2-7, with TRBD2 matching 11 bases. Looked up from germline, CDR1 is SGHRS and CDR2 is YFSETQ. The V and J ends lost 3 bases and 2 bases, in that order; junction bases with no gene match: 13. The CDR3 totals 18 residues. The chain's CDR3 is CASSSTPLTSGGPYEQYF. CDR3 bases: TGCGCCAGCAGCTCGACCCCTCTAACTAGCGGGGGACCCTACGAGCAGTACTTC.

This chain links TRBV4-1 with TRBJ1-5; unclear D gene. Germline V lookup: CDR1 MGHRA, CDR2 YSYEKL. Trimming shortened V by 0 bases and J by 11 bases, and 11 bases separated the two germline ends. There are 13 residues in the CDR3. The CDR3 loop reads CASSQDSAGAQHF. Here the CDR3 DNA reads TGCGCCAGCAGCCAAGATAGCGCTGGAGCCCAGCATTTT.

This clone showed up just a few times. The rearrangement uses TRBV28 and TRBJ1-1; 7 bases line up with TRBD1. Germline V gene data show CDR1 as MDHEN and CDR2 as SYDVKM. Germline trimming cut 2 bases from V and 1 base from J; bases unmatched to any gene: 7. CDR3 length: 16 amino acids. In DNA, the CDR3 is TGTGCCAGCAGTTTACCCACCGACAGGGCGAACACTGAAGCTTTCTTT. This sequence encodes CASSLPTDRANTEAFF.

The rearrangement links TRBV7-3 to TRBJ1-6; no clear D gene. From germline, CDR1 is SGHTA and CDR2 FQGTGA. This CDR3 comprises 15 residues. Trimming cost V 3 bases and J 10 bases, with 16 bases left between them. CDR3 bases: TGTGCCAGCAGCTTGGGCGGGAGTCCAGGATCACCCCTCCACTTT. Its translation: CASSLGGSPGSPLHF.

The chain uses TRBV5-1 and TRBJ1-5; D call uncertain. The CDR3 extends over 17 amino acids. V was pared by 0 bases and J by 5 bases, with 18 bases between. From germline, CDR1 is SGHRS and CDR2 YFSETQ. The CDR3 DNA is TGCGCCAGCAGCTTGGAGCGATGTCACCCGGTGGATCAGCCCCAGCATTTT. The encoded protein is CASSLERCHPVDQPQHF. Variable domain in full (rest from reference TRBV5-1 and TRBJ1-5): KAGVTQTPRYLIKTRGQQVTLSCSPISGHRSVSWYQQTPGQGLQFLFEYFSETQRNKGNFPGRFSGRQFSNSRSEMNVSTLELGDSALYLCASSLERCHPVDQPQHFGDGTRLSIL.

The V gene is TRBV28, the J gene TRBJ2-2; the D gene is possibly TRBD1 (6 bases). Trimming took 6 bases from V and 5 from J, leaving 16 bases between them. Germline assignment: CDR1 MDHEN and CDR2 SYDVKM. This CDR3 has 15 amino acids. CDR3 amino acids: CASSKRTVRTGELFF. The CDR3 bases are TGTGCCAGCAGCAAGCGGACAGTACGGACCGGGGAGCTGTTTTTT.

Written as DNA, the CDR3 is TGTGCCAGCAGCTGGGCTGGAGGGGGCATAGGAGCTTTCTTT. Its translation is CASSWAGGGIGAFF. This chain joins TRBV7-9 and TRBJ1-1; the match to TRBD1 covers 7 bases. Germline assignment: CDR1 SEHNR and CDR2 FQNEAQ (reference sequence). The J segment lost 10 bases and the V segment lost 4 bases, leaving 12 bases of the junction unmatched. The CDR3 spans 14 residues.

As DNA, the CDR3 is TGCGCCAGCAGCTTGGATGCCTGGAATCGGGTTGGAAACACCATATATTTT. This sequence encodes CASSLDAWNRVGNTIYF. The chain links TRBV5-1 to TRBJ1-3, with no clear D. CDR3 length: 17 residues. Per germline, CDR1 SGHRS and CDR2 YFSETQ. V was cut by 0 bases and J by 3 bases, with 16 bases left in between.

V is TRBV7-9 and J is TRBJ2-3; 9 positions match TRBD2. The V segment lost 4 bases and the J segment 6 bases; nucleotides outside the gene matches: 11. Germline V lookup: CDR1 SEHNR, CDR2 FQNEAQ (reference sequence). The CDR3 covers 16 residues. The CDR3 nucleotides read TGTGCCAGCAGCTCCAGACGCGGGGGGGACGTCGATACGCAGTATTTT. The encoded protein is CASSSRRGGDVDTQYF.

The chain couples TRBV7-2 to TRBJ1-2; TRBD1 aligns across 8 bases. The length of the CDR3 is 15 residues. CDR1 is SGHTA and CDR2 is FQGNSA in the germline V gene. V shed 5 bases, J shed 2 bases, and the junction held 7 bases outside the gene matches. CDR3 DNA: TGTGCCAGCAGCCCCGGGACAGGAGGCAACTATGGCTACACCTTC. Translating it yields CASSPGTGGNYGYTF.

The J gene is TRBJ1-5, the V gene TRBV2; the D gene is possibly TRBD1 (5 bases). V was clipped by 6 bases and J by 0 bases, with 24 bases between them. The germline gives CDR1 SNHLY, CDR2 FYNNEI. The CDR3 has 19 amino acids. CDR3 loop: CASSPSGGPTGYSNQPQHF. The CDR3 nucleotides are TGTGCCAGCAGCCCCTCGGGGGGACCGACGGGATATAGCAATCAGCCCCAGCATTTT.

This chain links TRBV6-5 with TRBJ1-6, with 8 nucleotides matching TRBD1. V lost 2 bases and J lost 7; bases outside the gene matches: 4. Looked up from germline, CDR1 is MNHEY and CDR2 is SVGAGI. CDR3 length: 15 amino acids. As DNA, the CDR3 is TGTGCCAGCAGTTACCAGGGGGCGGGAAATTCACCCCTCCACTTT. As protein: CASSYQGAGNSPLHF.

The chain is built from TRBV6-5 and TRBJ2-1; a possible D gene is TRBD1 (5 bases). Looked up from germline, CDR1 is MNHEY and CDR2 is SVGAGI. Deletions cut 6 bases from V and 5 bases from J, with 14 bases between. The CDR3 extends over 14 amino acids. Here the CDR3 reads CASSQGGFHNEQFF. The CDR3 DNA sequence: TGTGCCAGCAGCCAGGGTGGTTTCCACAATGAGCAGTTCTTC.

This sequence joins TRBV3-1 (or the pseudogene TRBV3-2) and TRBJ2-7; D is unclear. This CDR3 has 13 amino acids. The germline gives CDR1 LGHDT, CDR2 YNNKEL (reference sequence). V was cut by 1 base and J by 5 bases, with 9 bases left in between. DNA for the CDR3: TGTGCCAGCAGCCAAGGGTCAGTTGACGAGCAGTACTTC. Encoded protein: CASSQGSVDEQYF.

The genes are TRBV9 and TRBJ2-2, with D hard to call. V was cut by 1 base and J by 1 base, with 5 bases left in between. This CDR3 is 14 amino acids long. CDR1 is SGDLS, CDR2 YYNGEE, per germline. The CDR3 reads CASSVQVNTGELFF. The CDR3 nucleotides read TGTGCCAGCAGCGTACAGGTGAACACCGGGGAGCTGTTTTTT.